Listed below are T cell receptor beta chains from one sample, sequenced in a study of immune heterogeneity within non-small cell lung tumors. Using its own MiXCR run on the multiplex PCR reads, TCRdb lists one record per CDR3 protein. The data contain approximately 20,000 distinct CDR3 sequences, around a quarter of them singletons. The sequenced sample consisted of lung tumor tissue. The receptor source for this set is a middle-aged man with non-small cell lung cancer. The CDR3 runs from the conserved cysteine through the conserved F or W. The D gene is left open where the match is weak. Size is omitted from some rows. Given values are once, few, many or a class for expanded clones.

V	length	D	size	J	CDR3	DNA
TRBV24-1	14	TRBD2	few	TRBJ2-5	CATSDSLAGETQYF	TGTGCCACCAGTGATTCACTAGCGGGAGAGACCCAGTACTTC
TRBV5-1	13	.	few	TRBJ2-5	CASSLEPQETQYF	TGCGCCAGCAGCTTGGAACCACAAGAGACCCAGTACTTC
TRBV5-8	11	.	.	TRBJ1-5	CASSLGQPQHF	TGTGCCAGCAGCTTGGGGCAGCCCCAGCATTTT
TRBV10-3	15	.	many	TRBJ1-2	CAISAPPGTNYGYTF	TGTGCCATCAGTGCCCCCCCCGGGACAAACTATGGCTACACCTTC
TRBV6-2/TRBV6-3	14	.	medium-sized	TRBJ1-2	CASSYSQVRGGYTF	TGTGCCAGCAGTTACTCCCAGGTCCGAGGGGGCTACACCTTC
TRBV24-1	16	.	many	TRBJ2-3	CATSDFQAGRTDTQYF	TGTGCCACCAGTGATTTTCAAGCGGGCCGCACAGATACGCAGTATTTT
TRBV9	14	.	few	TRBJ2-5	CASSLSDWGETQYF	TGTGCCAGCAGCCTTTCGGACTGGGGCGAGACCCAGTACTTC
TRBV10-3	18	.	medium-sized	TRBJ1-4	CAISEPALGFATNEKLFF	TGTGCCATCAGTGAGCCGGCGTTGGGCTTCGCAACTAATGAAAAACTGTTTTTT
TRBV2	13	.	.	TRBJ1-5	CASWPWGNQPQHF	TGTGCCAGTTGGCCGTGGGGGAATCAGCCCCAGCATTTT
TRBV2	12	.	many	TRBJ2-2	CATDGNTGELFF	TGTGCCACGGACGGGAACACCGGGGAGCTGTTTTTT
TRBV5-8	16	TRBD1	.	TRBJ1-2	CASSFYYPGQGYGYTF	TGTGCCAGCAGCTTTTACTATCCGGGACAGGGGTATGGCTACACCTTC
TRBV18	15	.	few	TRBJ2-7	CASSPPERERNEQYF	TGTGCCAGCTCACCACCGGAACGGGAGAGGAACGAGCAGTACTTC
TRBV6-1	14	TRBD1	many	TRBJ1-5	CASKVYRGNQPQHF	TGTGCCAGCAAAGTATACAGGGGAAATCAGCCCCAGCATTTT
TRBV18	15	TRBD2	medium-sized	TRBJ2-7	CASSPGTSSRYEQYF	TGTGCCAGCTCACCTGGGACTAGCTCCCGGTACGAGCAGTACTTC
TRBV5-1	13	.	many	TRBJ1-2	CASSLSQAYGYTF	TGCGCCAGCAGCTTATCACAGGCCTATGGCTACACCTTC
TRBV5-1	15	.	medium-sized	TRBJ2-7	CASSLEWGSSYEQYF	TGCGCCAGCAGCTTGGAATGGGGGAGCTCCTACGAGCAGTACTTC
TRBV6-5	16	.	medium-sized	TRBJ1-6	CASSYQTVTYNSPLHF	TGTGCCAGCAGTTACCAGACCGTAACCTATAATTCACCCCTCCACTTT
TRBV6-2/TRBV6-3	16	.	.	TRBJ1-4	CASSPSRPRSNEKLFF	TGTGCCAGCAGTCCCTCGCGACCCAGATCTAATGAAAAACTGTTTTTT
TRBV5-1	16	.	few	TRBJ2-7	CASSLGGAAGVGEQYF	TGCGCCAGCAGCTTGGGGGGGGCCGCGGGAGTCGGAGAGCAGTACTTC
TRBV20-1	14	TRBD1	.	TRBJ2-3	CSPVQGAGADTQYF	TGCAGTCCTGTGCAGGGGGCGGGCGCAGATACGCAGTATTTT
TRBV6-2/TRBV6-3	15	TRBD1	many	TRBJ2-7	CASRFRTGSSYEQYF	TGTGCCAGCAGATTTCGGACAGGGAGCTCCTACGAGCAGTACTTC
TRBV11-3	16	.	many	TRBJ2-7	CASSRYSGLDTYEQYF	TGTGCCAGCAGCCGATATTCGGGGCTAGACACCTACGAGCAGTACTTC
TRBV7-6	13	.	.	TRBJ1-1	CASSAQTNTEAFF	TGTGCCAGCAGCGCACAGACGAACACTGAAGCTTTCTTT
TRBV20-1	12	.	many	TRBJ2-7	CSANRDTYEQYF	TGCAGTGCAAACCGGGATACCTACGAGCAGTACTTC
TRBV11-3	17	TRBD2	.	TRBJ2-1	CASSSWAGAGSYNEQFF	TGTGCCAGCAGCTCTTGGGCGGGAGCAGGTTCCTACAATGAGCAGTTCTTC